This T cell receptor beta chain was sequenced for a study of cytomegalovirus exposure and HLA in healthy donors. The CDR3 extends over 14 amino acids. Germline CDR1 is SNHLY and CDR2 is FYNNEI. After removal of 10 bases from V and 0 bases from J, the junction contained 9 bases not matched to a gene. Primers for the PCR totalled 60 Vbeta and 13 Jbeta. Produced via immunoSEQ multiplex PCR; TCRdb's table is partial and in-frame only. This sample yields approximately 100,000 clones, of which around 85% are seen a single time; about 3.8% belongs to the top ten. The sequenced sample consisted of PBMCs. This TCR was recovered from a man aged 30-40 years in good health and CMV-seronegative. J is TRBJ2-7 and V is TRBV2; TRBD1 matches 7 bases. The CDR3: CATKTGPSSYEQYF. CDR3 in DNA: TGTGCCACCAAGACAGGGCCCAGCTCCTACGAGCAGTACTTC.